This note documents a single TCR beta chain sequence. Trimming removed 1 base from V and 7 bases from J, with 10 bases in between. The CDR3 contains 13 residues. Germline V gene sequence: CDR1 SGHTA, CDR2 FQGNSA. This sample was taken from a study of blood T cell repertoires in COVID-19. Across the whole study: Spain, Italy and the United States supplied samples that represented acute and convalescent COVID-19. PBMCs, B-cell-depleted T cells, or T cells provided the cDNA or gDNA that made up the material.

Authors' data handling: Counts of nucleated cells, estimated from reference gene primer amplification, were obtained. Data came from immunoSEQ multiplex PCR; TCRdb stores just in-frame clones and leaves some out. V and J calls and clone size are given by that table; D and trimming were obtained from the DNA. The sample lists more than 200,000 clones, 70% to 90% occurring once. J is TRBJ1-2 and V is TRBV7-2; D perhaps matches TRBD1 (5 bases). The TCR originated in a human donor in a cohort sampled during active COVID-19. What was sequenced was peripheral blood. The CDR3 DNA sequence: TGTGCCAGCAGCTTAGTAGGGGTTCCTGGCTACACCTTC. Translated, it gives CASSLVGVPGYTF.